This paragraph reports one T cell receptor beta chain. Its antigen is unidentified. CDR1 is GTSNPN and CDR2 is SVGIG in the germline V gene (reference sequence). V was trimmed by 2 bases and J by 4 bases, leaving 12 bases between them. The CDR3 length is 14 residues. The data originate from a study of shared clonotypes between healthy human individuals. Study-wide results and caveats: It was the few donors that limited the genetic and exposure-history diversity represented. Memory subsets had estimated richness that was generally smaller than that of naive subsets.

The table came from immunoSEQ multiplex PCR; TCRdb's copy has only in-frame clones and leaves some out. Seen here are hundreds of thousands of clones, 55% to 85% observed once, and the top ten hold 1.5% to 2%. The V and J genes are TRBV30 and TRBJ1-5; D call uncertain. The source material was memory CD4+ T cells sorted from blood. Subset in this sample: CD45RA-negative fraction. This receptor was identified in a woman in her twenties or thirties in good health. The CDR3 reads CAWSSMGGNQPQHF. DNA for the CDR3: TGTGCCTGGAGTTCGATGGGCGGGAATCAGCCCCAGCATTTT.